What follows is one T cell receptor beta chain and its context. Its antigen is currently unknown. Lacking the conserved final phenylalanine or tryptophan, this CDR3 likely reflects a read error. CDR3 length equals 13 residues. The V gene's germline CDR1 is MGHDK and CDR2 SYGVNS. Trimming took off 8 bases at V and 1 base at J, with 11 bases between the two ends. These data come from a study of CD8+CD57+ T cells in acquired aplastic anemia. Study background: Sorting CD4+ and CD8+ cells gave DNA averaging about 3.2 ug. Study findings and constraints: The number of CD8+ CDR3 sequences shared by patients and controls was roughly 30.

Profiling of TCR beta VDJ combinations and CDR3 sequences used genomic DNA as template. TCRdb reprocessed the reads via MiXCR and lists one record per CDR3 protein. The sample lists over 150,000 distinct CDR3 sequences; approximately 48% were seen once. CD8+CD57+ cell expansion had been shown by flow cytometry in patients chosen for sequencing. None of the patients had been given any therapy when their blood was sampled. J is TRBJ1-1 and V is TRBV25-1; a possible D gene is TRBD1 (6 bases). The sequencing sample was made of sorted CD4+, CD8+, or CD8+CD57+ T cells (not recorded which) from PBMCs. The TCR sequence derives from a human donor with aplastic anemia. The CDR3: CASSQDRNTEAFL. For the CDR3, the DNA is TGTGCCAGCTCACAGGACAGGAACACTGAAGCTTTCCTT.